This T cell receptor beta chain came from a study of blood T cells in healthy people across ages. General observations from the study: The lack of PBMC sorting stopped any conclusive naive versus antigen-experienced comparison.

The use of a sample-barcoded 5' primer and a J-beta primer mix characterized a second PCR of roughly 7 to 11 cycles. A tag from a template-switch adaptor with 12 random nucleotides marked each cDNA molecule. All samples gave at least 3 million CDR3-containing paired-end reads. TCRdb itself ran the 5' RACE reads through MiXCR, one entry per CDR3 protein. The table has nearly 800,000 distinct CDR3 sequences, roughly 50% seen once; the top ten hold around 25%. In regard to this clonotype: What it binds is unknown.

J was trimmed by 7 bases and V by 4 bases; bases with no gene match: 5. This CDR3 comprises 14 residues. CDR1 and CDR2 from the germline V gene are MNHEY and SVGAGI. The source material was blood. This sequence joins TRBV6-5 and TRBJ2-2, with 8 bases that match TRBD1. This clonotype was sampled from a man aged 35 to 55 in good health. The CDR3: CASSWTGSYGELFF. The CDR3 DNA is TGTGCCAGCAGTTGGACAGGGTCGTACGGGGAGCTGTTTTTT.